This T cell receptor beta chain stems from a study of blood T cells in healthy people across ages. The CDR3 is 15 residues long. The ends were cut back, 0 bases at V and 7 bases at J, with 10 bases in the middle. Germline V gene data show CDR1 as LGHDT and CDR2 as YNNKEL (reference sequence). Through a sample-barcoded 5' primer and a J-beta primer mix, a second PCR was run for roughly 6 to 11 cycles. TCRdb redid the calling of the 5' RACE reads with MiXCR, one entry per CDR3 protein. This sample yields hundreds of thousands of distinct CDR3 sequences, of which approximately 59% are seen a single time; 30% to 40% belongs to the top ten. Study outcomes and limitations: Donors of long life had a larger count of naive CD4+ cells and greater diversity than aged donors.

This clonotype was seen ten or more times. Its antigen is not known. This TCR was sampled from a man in his 60s in good health. The chain uses TRBV3-1 and TRBJ1-6, with D possibly TRBD1 on 6 matching bases. Sample: blood. The CDR3 nucleotides are TGTGCCAGCAGCCAAGAAGGGGGGTGGAATTCACCCCTCCACTTT. It is translated as CASSQEGGWNSPLHF.